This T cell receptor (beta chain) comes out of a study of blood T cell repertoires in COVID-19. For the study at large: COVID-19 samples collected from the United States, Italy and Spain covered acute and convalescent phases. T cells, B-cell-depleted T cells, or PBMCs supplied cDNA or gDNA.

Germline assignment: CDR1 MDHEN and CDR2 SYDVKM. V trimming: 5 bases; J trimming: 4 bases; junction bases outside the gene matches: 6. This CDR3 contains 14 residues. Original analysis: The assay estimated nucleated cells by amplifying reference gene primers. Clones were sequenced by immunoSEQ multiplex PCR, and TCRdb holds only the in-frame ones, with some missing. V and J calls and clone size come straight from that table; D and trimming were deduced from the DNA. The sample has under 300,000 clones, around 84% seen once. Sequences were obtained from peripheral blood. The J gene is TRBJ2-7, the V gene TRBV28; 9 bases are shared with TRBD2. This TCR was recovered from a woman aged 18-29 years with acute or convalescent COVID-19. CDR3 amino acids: CASSNSGSNYEQYF. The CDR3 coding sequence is TGTGCCAGCAGTAATAGCGGGAGTAATTACGAGCAGTACTTC.